This T cell receptor (beta chain) was identified in a study of a mutant IDH1 vaccine in newly diagnosed glioma. Time point of the sample: baseline, week 1 (first vaccination visit). As to treatment: pre-vaccination baseline after standard-of-care therapy. The germline gives CDR1 SGHRS, CDR2 YFSETQ. The CDR3 spans 16 residues. Trimming removed 4 bases at V and 5 bases at J, with 21 bases between. TCRdb's table, derived via immunoSEQ multiplex PCR, lists solely in-frame clones and lacks some. The table includes around 56,000 clones, about 91% detected once. The clonotype comes from a man between 50 and 59 years old with glioma. The chain is built from TRBV5-1 and TRBJ2-5; D is unclear. The sample here was PBMCs, taken from a glioma patient treated with radiotherapy, temozolomide or both. In DNA, the CDR3 is TGCGCCAGCAGCCCGGAATCGTATCTAATCCGGGAGACCCAGTACTTC. Translation gives CASSPESYLIRETQYF.